This T cell receptor (beta chain) was sequenced during a study of blood T cells in healthy people across ages. Overall study context: About one barcoded beta molecule per two T cells came from capture by template switching. Points from the study as a whole: Long-lived donors exceeded aged donors in naive CD4+ cells and diversity. Older individuals had lower TCR beta diversity per million T cells (the decline was roughly linear).

With regard to this clonotype: Antigen: not known.

PCR was performed a second time for about 7 to 12 cycles using a sample-barcoded 5' primer and a J-beta primer mix. TCRdb used MiXCR to reprocess the 5' RACE reads, holding one entry per CDR3 protein. The data show 1,800,000 or so distinct CDR3 sequences, around 42% seen once. The J segment lost 6 bases and the V segment lost 3 bases, leaving 10 bases of the junction unmatched. CDR3 length: 17 amino acids. Germline V gene data show CDR1 as KGHDR and CDR2 as SFDVKD. Researchers report isolating at least 7 million PBMCs per sample. The sequenced sample consisted of blood. The sequence was collected from a human donor in good health. The rearrangement uses TRBV24-1 and TRBJ2-2; TRBD1 agrees at 9 bases. The DNA of the CDR3 is TGTGCCACCAGTGATCCTGGACAGGGGACGTCTGCCGGGGAGCTGTTTTTT. Amino acid sequence: CATSDPGQGTSAGELFF.